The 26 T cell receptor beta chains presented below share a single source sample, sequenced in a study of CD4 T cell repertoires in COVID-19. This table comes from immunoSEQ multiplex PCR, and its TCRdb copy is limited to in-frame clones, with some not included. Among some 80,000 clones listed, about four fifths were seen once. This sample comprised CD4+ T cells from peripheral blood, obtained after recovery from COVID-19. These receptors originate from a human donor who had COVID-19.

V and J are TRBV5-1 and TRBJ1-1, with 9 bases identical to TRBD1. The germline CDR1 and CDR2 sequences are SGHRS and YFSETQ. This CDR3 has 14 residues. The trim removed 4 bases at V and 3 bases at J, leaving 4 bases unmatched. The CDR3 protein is CASSRRTGDTEAFF. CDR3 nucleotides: TGCGCCAGCAGCCGTCGGACAGGGGACACTGAAGCTTTCTTT.

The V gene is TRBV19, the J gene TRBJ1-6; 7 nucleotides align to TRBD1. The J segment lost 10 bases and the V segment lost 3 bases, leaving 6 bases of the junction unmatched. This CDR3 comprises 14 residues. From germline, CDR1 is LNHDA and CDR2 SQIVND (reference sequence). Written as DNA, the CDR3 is TGTGCCAGTAGTATCGGAGACAGGGAATCACCCCTCCACTTT. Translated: CASSIGDRESPLHF.

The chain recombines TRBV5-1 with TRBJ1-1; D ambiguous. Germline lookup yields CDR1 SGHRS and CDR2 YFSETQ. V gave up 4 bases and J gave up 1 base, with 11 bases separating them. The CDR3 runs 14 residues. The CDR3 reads CASSTGPSNTEAFF. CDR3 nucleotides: TGCGCCAGCAGCACTGGACCTTCGAACACTGAAGCTTTCTTT. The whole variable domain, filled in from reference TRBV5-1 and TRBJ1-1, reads KAGVTQTPRYLIKTRGQQVTLSCSPISGHRSVSWYQQTPGQGLQFLFEYFSETQRNKGNFPGRFSGRQFSNSRSEMNVSTLELGDSALYLCASSTGPSNTEAFFGQGTRLTVV.

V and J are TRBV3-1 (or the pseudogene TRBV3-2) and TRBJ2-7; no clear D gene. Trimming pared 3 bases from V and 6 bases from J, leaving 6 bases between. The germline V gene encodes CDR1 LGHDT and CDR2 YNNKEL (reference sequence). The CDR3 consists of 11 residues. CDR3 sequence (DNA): TGTGCCAGCAGCCAGAAGACCGAGCAGTACTTC. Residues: CASSQKTEQYF.

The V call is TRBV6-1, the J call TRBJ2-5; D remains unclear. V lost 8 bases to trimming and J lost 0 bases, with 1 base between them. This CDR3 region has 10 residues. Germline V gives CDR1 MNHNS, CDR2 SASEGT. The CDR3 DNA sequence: TGTGCCAGCTACCAAGAGACCCAGTACTTC. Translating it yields CASYQETQYF.

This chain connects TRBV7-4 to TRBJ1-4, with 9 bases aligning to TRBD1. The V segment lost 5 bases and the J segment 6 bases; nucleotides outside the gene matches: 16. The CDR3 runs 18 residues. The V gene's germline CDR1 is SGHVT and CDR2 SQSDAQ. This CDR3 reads CASSRDRAWANRDEKLFF. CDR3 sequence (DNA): TGTGCCAGCAGCCGGGACAGGGCGTGGGCTAATCGGGATGAAAAACTGTTTTTT.

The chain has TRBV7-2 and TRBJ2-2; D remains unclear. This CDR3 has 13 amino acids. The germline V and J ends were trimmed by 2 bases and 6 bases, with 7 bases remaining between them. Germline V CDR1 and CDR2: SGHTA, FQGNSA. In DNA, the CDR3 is TGTGCCAGCAGCTTAAACAGCGCCGGGGAGCTGTTTTTT. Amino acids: CASSLNSAGELFF.

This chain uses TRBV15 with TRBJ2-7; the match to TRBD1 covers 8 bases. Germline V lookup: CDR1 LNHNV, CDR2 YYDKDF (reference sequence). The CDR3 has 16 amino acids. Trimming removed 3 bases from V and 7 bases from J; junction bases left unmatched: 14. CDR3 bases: TGTGCCACCAGCAGGAATCGGGGGCAGGGGGCGACTGAGCAGTACTTC. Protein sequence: CATSRNRGQGATEQYF.

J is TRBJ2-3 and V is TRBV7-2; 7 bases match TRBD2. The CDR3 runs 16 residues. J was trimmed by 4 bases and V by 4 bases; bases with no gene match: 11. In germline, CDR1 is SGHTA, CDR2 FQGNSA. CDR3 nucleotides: TGTGCCAGCAGCTCCCGGGGAGGGCGGGCGGCAGATACGCAGTATTTT. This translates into CASSSRGGRAADTQYF.

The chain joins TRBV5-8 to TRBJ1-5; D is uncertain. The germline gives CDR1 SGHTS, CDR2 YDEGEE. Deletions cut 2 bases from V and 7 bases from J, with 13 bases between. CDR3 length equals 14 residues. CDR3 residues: CASSLGPSSQPQHF. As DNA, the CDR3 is TGTGCCAGCAGCTTAGGACCCTCCAGCCAGCCCCAGCATTTT.

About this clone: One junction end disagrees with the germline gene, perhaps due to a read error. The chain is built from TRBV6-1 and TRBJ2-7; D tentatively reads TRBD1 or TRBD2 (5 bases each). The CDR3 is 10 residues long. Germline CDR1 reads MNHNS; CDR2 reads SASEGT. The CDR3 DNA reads TGTGCCAGCAGTGAAGCGGGGGTGCACTTC. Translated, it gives CASSEAGVHF.

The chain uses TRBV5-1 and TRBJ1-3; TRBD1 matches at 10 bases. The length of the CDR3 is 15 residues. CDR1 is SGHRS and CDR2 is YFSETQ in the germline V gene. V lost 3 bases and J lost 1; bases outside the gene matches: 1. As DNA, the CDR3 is TGCGCCAGCAGCTCGGGACAGGGGTCTGGAAACACCATATATTTT. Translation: CASSSGQGSGNTIYF.

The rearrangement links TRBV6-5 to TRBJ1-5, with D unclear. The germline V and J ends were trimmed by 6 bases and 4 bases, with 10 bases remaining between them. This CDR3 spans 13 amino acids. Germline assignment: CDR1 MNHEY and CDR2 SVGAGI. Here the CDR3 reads CASRGFENQPQHF. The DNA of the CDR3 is TGTGCCAGCAGGGGATTTGAGAATCAGCCCCAGCATTTT.

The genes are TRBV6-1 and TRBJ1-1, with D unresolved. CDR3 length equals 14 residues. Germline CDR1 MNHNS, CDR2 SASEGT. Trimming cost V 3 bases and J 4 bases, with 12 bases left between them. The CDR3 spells CASSDSSGTTEAFF. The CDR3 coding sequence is TGTGCCAGCAGTGATTCCAGCGGAACCACTGAAGCTTTCTTT.

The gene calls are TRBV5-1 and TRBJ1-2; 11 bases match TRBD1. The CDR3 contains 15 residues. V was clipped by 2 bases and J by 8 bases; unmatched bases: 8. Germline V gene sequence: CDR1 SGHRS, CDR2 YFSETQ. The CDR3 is CASSFRTGGAQGYTF. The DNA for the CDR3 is TGCGCCAGCAGCTTCAGGACAGGGGGCGCGCAGGGCTACACCTTC.

In DNA form, the CDR3 reads TGTGCCAGCAGCCAAGGGTTTTGGACTGAAGCTTTCTTT. It translates to CASSQGFWTEAFF. The rearrangement uses TRBV3-1 (or the pseudogene TRBV3-2) and TRBJ1-1; the D is unclear. Germline V CDR1 and CDR2: LGHDT, YNNKEL (reference sequence). The CDR3 runs 13 residues. Trimming removed 1 base from V and 5 bases from J, with 8 bases in between.

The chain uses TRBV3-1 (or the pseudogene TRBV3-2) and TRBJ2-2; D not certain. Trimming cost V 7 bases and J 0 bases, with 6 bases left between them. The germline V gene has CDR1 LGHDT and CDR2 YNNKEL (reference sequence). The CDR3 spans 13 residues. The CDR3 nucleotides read TGTGCCAGCACCACGACGAACACCGGGGAGCTGTTTTTT. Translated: CASTTTNTGELFF.

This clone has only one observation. The CDR3 loop reads CASGGGLSYNSPLHF. The DNA for the CDR3 is TGTGCCAGCGGCGGGGGGCTCTCCTATAATTCACCCCTCCACTTT. The rearrangement links TRBV9 to TRBJ1-6; a weak D match, TRBD1 (6 bases). Germline V lookup: CDR1 SGDLS, CDR2 YYNGEE. This CDR3 has 15 residues. The V end lost 7 bases, the J end lost 0 bases, and 11 bases lay between the germline ends.

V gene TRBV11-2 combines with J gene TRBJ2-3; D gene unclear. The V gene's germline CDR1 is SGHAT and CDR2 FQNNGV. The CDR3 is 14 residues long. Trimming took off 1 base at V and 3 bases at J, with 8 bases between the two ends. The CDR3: CASSLGHQTDTQYF. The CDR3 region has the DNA TGTGCCAGCAGCTTAGGACACCAAACAGATACGCAGTATTTT.

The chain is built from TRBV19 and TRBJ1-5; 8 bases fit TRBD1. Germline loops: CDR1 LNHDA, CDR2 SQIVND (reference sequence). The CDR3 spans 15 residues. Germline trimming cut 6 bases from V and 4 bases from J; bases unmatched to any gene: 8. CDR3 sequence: CASSRSGQENQPQHF. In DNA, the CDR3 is TGTGCCAGTAGCAGGTCGGGACAGGAGAATCAGCCCCAGCATTTT.

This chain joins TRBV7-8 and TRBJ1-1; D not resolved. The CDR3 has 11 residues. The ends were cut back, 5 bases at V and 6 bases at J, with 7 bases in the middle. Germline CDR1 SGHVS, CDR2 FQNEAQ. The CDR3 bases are TGTGCCAGCAGCCCCTTGGCTGAAGCTTTCTTT. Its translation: CASSPLAEAFF.

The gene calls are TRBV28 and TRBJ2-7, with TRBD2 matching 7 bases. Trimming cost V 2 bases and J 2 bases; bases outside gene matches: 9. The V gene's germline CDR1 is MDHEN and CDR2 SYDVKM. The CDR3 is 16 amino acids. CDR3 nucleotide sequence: TGTGCCAGCAGTTTACCGGGGTACCGGGGGGCCTACGAGCAGTACTTC. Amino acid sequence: CASSLPGYRGAYEQYF.

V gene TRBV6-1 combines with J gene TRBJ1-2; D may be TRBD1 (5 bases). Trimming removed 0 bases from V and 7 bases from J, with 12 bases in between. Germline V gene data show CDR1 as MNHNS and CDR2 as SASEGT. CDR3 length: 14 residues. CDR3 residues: CASSEAGRDRGYTF. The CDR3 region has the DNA TGTGCCAGCAGTGAAGCCGGCAGGGATCGTGGCTACACCTTC.

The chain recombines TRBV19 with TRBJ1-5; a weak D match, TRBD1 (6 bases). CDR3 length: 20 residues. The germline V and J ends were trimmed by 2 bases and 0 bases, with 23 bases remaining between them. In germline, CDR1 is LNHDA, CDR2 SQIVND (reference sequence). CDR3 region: CASSIRGHVSSPLSNQPQHF. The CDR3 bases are TGTGCCAGTAGTATAAGGGGACATGTATCTTCCCCCCTTAGCAATCAGCCCCAGCATTTT. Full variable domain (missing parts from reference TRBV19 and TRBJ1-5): DGGITQSPKYLFRKEGQNVTLSCEQNLNHDAMYWYRQDPGQGLRLIYYSQIVNDFQKGDIAEGYSVSREKKESFPLTVTSAQKNPTAFYLCASSIRGHVSSPLSNQPQHFGDGTRLSIL.

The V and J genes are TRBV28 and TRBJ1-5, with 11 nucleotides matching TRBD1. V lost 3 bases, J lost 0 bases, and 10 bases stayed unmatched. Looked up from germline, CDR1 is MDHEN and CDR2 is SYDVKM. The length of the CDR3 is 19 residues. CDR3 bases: TGTGCCAGCAGTTTGGTAGGACAGGGGGCAAAGTATAGCAATCAGCCCCAGCATTTT. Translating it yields CASSLVGQGAKYSNQPQHF.

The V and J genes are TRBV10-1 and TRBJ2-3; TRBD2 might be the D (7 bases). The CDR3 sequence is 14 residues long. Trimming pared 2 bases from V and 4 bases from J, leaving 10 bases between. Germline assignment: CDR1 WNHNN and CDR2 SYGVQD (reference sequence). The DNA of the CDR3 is TGCGCCAGCAGTGAGGAAGGGGGGGCAGATACGCAGTATTTT. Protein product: CASSEEGGADTQYF.